This T cell receptor beta chain was obtained from a study of T cells in Graves' hyperthyroidism and ophthalmopathy. Background on the study: Peripheral blood was collected at initial diagnosis, before any treatment.

This clonotype has at least ten counts. In patients aged 18 to 65, hyperthyroidism was newly diagnosed, with duration under 2 months. On the basis of clinical symptoms, serum thyroxine and TRAb, thyroid ultrasound and orbital computed tomography, diagnoses were made. Amplification of TCR beta CDR3 regions was performed using RNA transcripts as template. First-round RT-PCR targeting the TCR CDR3 was performed with the HTBI primer set. TCRdb re-called the multiplex PCR reads with MiXCR, one entry per CDR3 protein. The data hold 100,000 to 130,000 distinct CDR3 sequences, with roughly 15% observed a single time. The source material was blood. This TCR was sampled from a woman in her 50s with Graves' hyperthyroidism.

CDR3 in amino acids: CASSPGQTTEAFF. The CDR3 bases are TGTGCCAGCTCACCTGGACAGACGACTGAAGCTTTCTTT. The V and J genes are TRBV18 and TRBJ1-1; the D gene is possibly TRBD1 (6 bases). Between the trimmed V and J ends, which lost 3 bases and 5 bases, there was a span of 10 bases. Germline V CDR1 and CDR2: KGHSH, LQKENI. The CDR3 totals 13 residues. The full variable domain, with the rest looked up from reference TRBV18 and TRBJ1-1, is NAGVMQNPRHLVRRRGQEARLRCSPMKGHSHVYWYRQLPEEGLKFMVYLQKENIIDESGMPKERFSAEFPKEGPSILRIQQVVRGDSAAYFCASSPGQTTEAFFGQGTRLTVV.